This entry concerns a single T cell receptor beta chain. Its antigen is not yet known. It has no much larger one-base neighbor in the sample; base qualities were not kept. Enrolling through a virtual design, the prospective study's participants ranged in age from about 18 to 89 years and lived across some 22 United States geographic areas. In the prospective study, participants were assigned to cohorts based on the clinical history participants reported in a screening survey and a study questionnaire. Mobile phlebotomists in the prospective study collected whole blood, serum and a nasopharyngeal or oropharyngeal swab from every participant. Participants in the prospective study had the option to provide additional blood draws and questionnaires over a 2-month period. Before DNA extraction, blood samples from the prospective study were shipped at room temperature or frozen. The immunoSEQ Assay, a bias-controlled multiplex PCR, was used to amplify TCRbeta CDR3 regions from genomic DNA. The original pipeline was this. Within the assay, amplification of reference gene primers was used to estimate how many nucleated cells each sample contained. Sequence reads were collapsed and filtered to measure the absolute abundance of every unique TCRbeta CDR3 rearrangement. For each sample, productive Simpson clonality was calculated as the square root of Simpson's diversity index across productive rearrangements. The immuneACCESS repertoire file appears here via TCRdb, limited to in-frame rearrangements. These files lack a portion of the clones; in checked studies, under half of the deficit traces to unresolved V genes, and the cause of the others is not known. V and J calls and clone size are those listed in that table; D and trimming were worked out from the DNA. Counted in this sample were fewer than 250,000 clones; approximately 90% of them appeared once. The ten largest clones add up to roughly 24% of the sample.

This record comes from a study of blood T cell repertoires in COVID-19 (dated by TCRdb to the early 2020s). About the investigation overall: Recovered participants in ImmuneRACE Cohort 3 were defined by two consecutive negative NP/OP PCR tests, clearance by a healthcare professional, or resolution of symptoms. Samples covering the acute and convalescent phases of COVID-19 were provided by collaborators in the United States, Italy and Spain. The material from the prospective study consisted of cDNA or gDNA derived from T cells, B-cell-depleted T cells, or PBMCs. Subjects who had been exposed to COVID-19, were actively infected with it, or had recovered from it provided the deeply sampled blood TCRbeta repertoires that made up the dataset. A freely available public database, intended as a resource for researchers studying the immune response to SARS-CoV-2, is where the repertoires were released. The samples were drawn from the first 160 participants of the ongoing ImmuneRACE study and from over a thousand subjects provided by 6 global collaborators. Sample metadata almost always included a de-identified subject ID, COVID-19 status, age in years and sex. Where available, HLA class I and class II types were obtained from metadata supplied by the sample provider rather than from assay-based typing. General findings and caveats noted by the study authors: How much clinical and demographic metadata was included differed by source and by participant, and the metadata was provided uncurated.

In the germline V gene, CDR1 corresponds to SGHRS and CDR2 to YFSETQ. V was cut back by 0 bases and J by 11 bases, leaving a gap of 15 bases between them. The CDR3 measures 14 amino acids from cysteine to phenylalanine. Kept here is only the CDR3 DNA, which spans 42 bases and is read in frame from base 1. The V and J segments used are TRBV5-1 and TRBJ1-5, with TRBD1 as a weak D call on 5 bases. The clonotype originates from a woman aged 35 to 49 in a cohort exposed to, infected with or recovered from COVID-19 (not recorded which). Sequenced input: PBMCs or T cells enriched from blood (not recorded which). The CDR3 reads CASSLAGLQSAQHF. The base sequence is TGCGCCAGCAGCTTGGCAGGGCTGCAATCAGCCCAGCATTTT. Full variable domain (CDR3 extended with the reference TRBV5-1 and TRBJ1-5 proteins): KAGVTQTPRYLIKTRGQQVTLSCSPISGHRSVSWYQQTPGQGLQFLFEYFSETQRNKGNFPGRFSGRQFSNSRSEMNVSTLELGDSALYLCASSLAGLQSAQHFGDGTRLSIL.